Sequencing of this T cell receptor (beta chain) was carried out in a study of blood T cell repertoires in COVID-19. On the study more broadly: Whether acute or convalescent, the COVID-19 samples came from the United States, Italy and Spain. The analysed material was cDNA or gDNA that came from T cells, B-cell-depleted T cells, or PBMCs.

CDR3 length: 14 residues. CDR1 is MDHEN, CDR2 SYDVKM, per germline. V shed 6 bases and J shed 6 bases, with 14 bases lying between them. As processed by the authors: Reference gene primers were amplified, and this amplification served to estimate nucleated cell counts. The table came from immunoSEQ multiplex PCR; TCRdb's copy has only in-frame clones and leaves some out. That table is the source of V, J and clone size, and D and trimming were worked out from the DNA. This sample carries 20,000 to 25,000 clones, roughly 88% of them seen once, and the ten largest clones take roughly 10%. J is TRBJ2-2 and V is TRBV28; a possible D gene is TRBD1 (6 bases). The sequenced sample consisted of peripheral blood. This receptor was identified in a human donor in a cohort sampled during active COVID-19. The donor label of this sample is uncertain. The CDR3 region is CASSPGAMAGELFF. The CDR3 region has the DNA TGTGCCAGCAGCCCAGGGGCGATGGCCGGGGAGCTGTTTTTT.